Below are 25 T cell receptor beta chains sequenced from a single sample in a study of CD8+ T cells in alopecia areata. It was cDNA, reverse transcribed from extracted RNA, that served as the sequencing template. The method was immunoSEQ multiplex PCR; TCRdb's version includes in-frame clones alone and lacks a portion of them. The sample holds around 61,000 clones; around 49% are singletons and the top ten take approximately 17%. Source: CD8+ T cells sorted from blood, taken at week 0. These receptors originate from a human donor with alopecia areata.

V usage is TRBV29-1 and J usage is TRBJ2-1; no definite D call. Germline values: CDR1 SQVTM, CDR2 ANQGSEA. V was clipped by 5 bases and J by 4 bases, with 6 bases between them. The CDR3 consists of 11 residues. The CDR3 nucleotides are TGCAGCGTTAAGGCTTACAATGAGCAGTTCTTC. This sequence encodes CSVKAYNEQFF.

The rearrangement joins TRBV27 to TRBJ2-3; maybe TRBD1 (5 bases). Germline V CDR1 and CDR2: MNHEY, SMNVEV (reference sequence). The CDR3 has 16 residues. V was clipped by 0 bases and J by 3 bases, with 13 bases between them. The CDR3 sequence is CASSLSPQGWTDTQYF. The CDR3 DNA is TGTGCCAGCAGTTTATCTCCCCAGGGTTGGACAGATACGCAGTATTTT.

This clone was found a few times. The chain uses TRBV4-1 and TRBJ2-5; TRBD1 aligns across 8 bases. This CDR3 has 16 residues. CDR1 is MGHRA, CDR2 YSYEKL, per germline. J was trimmed by 1 base and V by 0 bases; bases with no gene match: 4. This CDR3 is CASSQETGGLQETQYF. CDR3 nucleotide sequence: TGCGCCAGCAGCCAAGAAACAGGGGGGCTCCAAGAGACCCAGTACTTC.

The V gene is TRBV9, the J gene TRBJ2-4; 9 bases align to TRBD2. This CDR3 region has 14 residues. Germline V gives CDR1 SGDLS, CDR2 YYNGEE. Trimming cost V 3 bases and J 3 bases; bases outside gene matches: 1. The CDR3 is CASSDSGGKNIQYF. The CDR3 DNA reads as TGTGCCAGCAGCGATAGCGGGGGCAAAAACATTCAGTACTTC.

The gene calls are TRBV29-1 and TRBJ1-3, with D perhaps matching TRBD1 (5 bases). The CDR3 covers 14 residues. In germline, CDR1 is SQVTM, CDR2 ANQGSEA. Trimming removed 6 bases from V and 0 bases from J, with 12 bases in between. CDR3 residues: CSVPDSLSGNTIYF. DNA for the CDR3: TGCAGCGTGCCCGACAGTCTCTCTGGAAACACCATATATTTT.

This chain joins TRBV9 and TRBJ2-4; D possibly corresponds to TRBD2 (6 bases). The ends were cut back, 4 bases at V and 0 bases at J, with 8 bases in the middle. Germline lookup yields CDR1 SGDLS and CDR2 YYNGEE. This CDR3 comprises 14 residues. CDR3 DNA: TGTGCCAGCAGCCGGGAGACAGCCAAAAACATTCAGTACTTC. It encodes CASSRETAKNIQYF.

This clone was counted between two and nine times. The rearrangement links TRBV25-1 to TRBJ2-3; no firm D call. V was shortened by 8 bases and J by 5 bases, with 20 bases between the two germline ends. This CDR3 is 15 amino acids long. Per germline, CDR1 MGHDK and CDR2 SYGVNS. The CDR3 DNA reads TGTGCCAGCCTAGGCTCCCTCTCTCGTGGAGATACGCAGTATTTT. Translation gives CASLGSLSRGDTQYF.

The chain carries TRBV5-1 and TRBJ2-7; tentative D call: TRBD1 (6 bases). The CDR3 covers 15 residues. Trimming stripped 4 bases from V and 9 bases from J, with 23 bases between. Looked up from germline, CDR1 is SGHRS and CDR2 is YFSETQ. The CDR3 protein is CASSPNTGYDFGQYF. The CDR3 DNA sequence: TGCGCCAGCAGCCCAAATACAGGGTACGATTTTGGGCAGTACTTC.

This chain uses TRBV5-4 with TRBJ2-7; D remains ambiguous. The CDR3 is 12 residues long. From germline, CDR1 is SGHNT and CDR2 YYREEE (reference sequence). V lost 0 bases and J lost 6, with 7 bases in between. This CDR3 reads CASSLDEIEQYF. The CDR3 bases are TGTGCCAGCAGCTTGGATGAGATCGAGCAGTACTTC.

The chain carries TRBV9 and TRBJ1-2; the D is unclear. From germline, CDR1 is SGDLS and CDR2 YYNGEE. Trimming stripped 5 bases from V and 2 bases from J, with 19 bases between. The CDR3 has 16 residues. The CDR3 loop reads CASSGDSGRRNYGYTF. The CDR3 region has the DNA TGTGCCAGCAGTGGGGATTCGGGCAGGCGAAACTATGGCTACACCTTC.

This clone showed up just a few times. The chain combines TRBV7-9 with TRBJ2-3; TRBD1 matches at 7 bases. The J segment lost 6 bases and the V segment lost 3 bases, leaving 6 bases of the junction unmatched. Germline assignment: CDR1 SEHNR and CDR2 FQNEAQ (reference sequence). The CDR3 length is 14 residues. This chain's CDR3 is CASSLLRGPDTQYF. In DNA form, the CDR3 reads TGTGCCAGCAGCTTGTTAAGGGGGCCCGATACGCAGTATTTT.

The chain uses TRBV10-3 and TRBJ1-1; D uncertain. Looked up from germline, CDR1 is ENHRY and CDR2 is SYGVKD. The CDR3 has 14 amino acids. V lost 3 bases to trimming and J lost 0 bases, with 8 bases between them. This chain's CDR3 is CAISERFMNTEAFF. CDR3 sequence (DNA): TGTGCCATCAGTGAACGGTTCATGAACACTGAAGCTTTCTTT.

This clone was seen many times. V and J are TRBV11-2 and TRBJ2-5; D gene ambiguous. The CDR3 loop spans 14 amino acids. V dropped 3 bases and J dropped 1 base, with 9 bases sitting between them. Germline CDR1 and CDR2: SGHAT and FQNNGV. The CDR3 region is CASSFRGAQETQYF. Here the CDR3 DNA reads TGTGCCAGCAGCTTCCGAGGTGCCCAAGAGACCCAGTACTTC.

The V gene is TRBV6-1, the J gene TRBJ2-6; a possible D gene is TRBD1 (6 bases). CDR3 length: 15 residues. Trimming took 3 bases from V and 2 from J, leaving 8 bases between them. Germline V gene lookup returns CDR1 MNHNS and CDR2 SASEGT. The CDR3 coding sequence is TGTGCCAGCAGTGAGAAGGGGGCTGGGGCCAACGTCCTGACTTTC. Translated: CASSEKGAGANVLTF.

This clone has only one observation. The V and J genes are TRBV27 and TRBJ1-5; D perhaps matches TRBD1 (5 bases). V lost 8 bases and J 4 bases, leaving 15 bases between the germline ends. There are 14 residues in the CDR3. Germline lookup yields CDR1 MNHEY and CDR2 SMNVEV (reference sequence). CDR3 residues: CASGTGTVNQPQHF. CDR3 nucleotides: TGTGCCAGCGGTACCGGGACGGTGAATCAGCCCCAGCATTTT.

There are a few counts of this clone. The chain has TRBV7-9 and TRBJ2-5; D possibly corresponds to TRBD1 (7 bases). V was clipped by 4 bases and J by 2 bases, with 14 bases between them. Germline loops: CDR1 SEHNR, CDR2 FQNEAQ (reference sequence). The CDR3 is made up of 15 amino acids. The CDR3 DNA sequence: TGTGCCAGCAGCTCAGGGGGAGGACAGCAAGAGACCCAGTACTTC. It encodes CASSSGGGQQETQYF.

The CDR3 loop is CSVPDAGYTF. The CDR3 bases are TGCAGCGTCCCGGACGCAGGCTACACCTTC. The chain is built from TRBV29-1 and TRBJ1-2, with D unclear. The CDR3 sequence is 10 residues long. The V gene's germline CDR1 is SQVTM and CDR2 ANQGSEA. Trimming took 6 bases from V and 8 from J, leaving 10 bases between them.

The chain carries TRBV30 and TRBJ2-7, with D maybe TRBD1 (5 bases). Germline V CDR1 and CDR2: GTSNPN, SVGIG (reference sequence). This CDR3 comprises 13 residues. Trimming left V 3 bases short and J 5 bases short, with 14 bases between. The CDR3 DNA reads as TGTGCCTGGAGAGCTACAGGAAGCCACGAGCAGTACTTC. Its translation is CAWRATGSHEQYF.

The chain combines TRBV5-4 with TRBJ2-5; D remains ambiguous. The J call may not be correct, given that the DNA end is closer to TRBJ2-7. The CDR3 is made up of 15 amino acids. Germline V CDR1 and CDR2: SGHNT, YYREEE (reference sequence). The CDR3 region has the DNA TGTGCCAGCAGCTTTCGGACGAGGAGCTCCTACGAGCAGTACTTC. It encodes CASSFRTRSSYEQYF.

This clone turned up a few times. CDR3 sequence (DNA): TGCAGCGTGGGAGACAGGGGCTCTGGAAACACCATATATTTT. It translates to CSVGDRGSGNTIYF. The chain has TRBV29-1 and TRBJ1-3; 8 nucleotides match TRBD1. Germline CDR1 and CDR2: SQVTM and ANQGSEA. CDR3 length equals 14 residues. V was clipped by 6 bases and J by 0 bases; unmatched bases: 4. The whole variable domain, remainder taken from reference TRBV29-1 and TRBJ1-3, is SAVISQKPSRDICQRGTSLTIQCQVDSQVTMMFWYRQQPGQSLTLIATANQGSEATYESGFVIDKFPISRPNLTFSTLTVSNMSPEDSSIYLCSVGDRGSGNTIYFGEGSWLTVV.

This clone turned up a few times. The gene calls are TRBV29-1 and TRBJ2-7; a weak D match, TRBD2 (6 bases). The CDR3 sequence is 13 residues long. Germline loops: CDR1 SQVTM, CDR2 ANQGSEA. The V end lost 1 base, the J end lost 1 base, and 8 bases lay between the germline ends. CDR3 bases: TGCAGCGTTGAAGGCGGGAAGTCCTACGAGCAGTACTTC. It codes for CSVEGGKSYEQYF.

This clone showed up just a few times. The chain has TRBV2 and TRBJ2-2, with D possibly being TRBD1 or TRBD2 (6 bases each). Trimming took off 4 bases at V and 5 bases at J, with 14 bases between the two ends. CDR3 length: 15 amino acids. CDR1 is SNHLY, CDR2 FYNNEI, per germline. The CDR3 bases are TGTGCCAGCAGTGGGGGCCGGGGGCGGACCGGGGAGCTGTTTTTT. Residues: CASSGGRGRTGELFF.

This chain's CDR3 is CSVGTSLETQYF. Here the CDR3 DNA reads TGCAGCGTTGGGACTAGCTTGGAGACCCAGTACTTC. The V and J genes are TRBV29-1 and TRBJ2-5; TRBD2 matches 8 bases. With 4 bases clipped from V and 5 bases from J, the junction kept 3 bases outside the gene matches. The CDR3 length is 12 residues. Germline V gives CDR1 SQVTM, CDR2 ANQGSEA.

The rearrangement uses TRBV7-9 and TRBJ1-2; D remains ambiguous. Germline assignment: CDR1 SEHNR and CDR2 FQNEAQ (reference sequence). CDR3 length: 14 residues. Trimming shortened V by 3 bases and J by 8 bases, and 16 bases separated the two germline ends. The CDR3 protein is CASSLGNKEKGYTF. CDR3 coding DNA: TGTGCCAGCAGCTTGGGGAATAAAGAAAAAGGCTACACCTTC.

This clone appeared a few times. This chain connects TRBV29-1 to TRBJ2-7; 13 nucleotides align to TRBD2. CDR3 size: 14 residues. V lost 7 bases and J lost 2; bases outside the gene matches: 5. Per the germline V gene, CDR1 is SQVTM and CDR2 is ANQGSEA. DNA for the CDR3: TGCAGCGCTAAACTAGCGGGAGGGCCCTACGAGCAGTACTTC. Its protein is CSAKLAGGPYEQYF.